The following is a T cell receptor (beta chain) sequence with its context. The sample belongs to a study of cytomegalovirus exposure and HLA in healthy donors. Primers: 60 Vbeta forward and 13 Jbeta reverse. This table comes from immunoSEQ multiplex PCR, and its TCRdb copy is limited to in-frame clones, with some not included. The table includes about 130,000 clones, 78% detected once. The V end was cut by 5 bases, the J end by 0 bases, with 10 bases between. Germline V lookup: CDR1 SGHAT, CDR2 FQNNGV. The CDR3 spans 15 residues. The sample taken for sequencing was PBMCs. The source of this sequence is a man aged 25 to 40 in good health and CMV-seropositive. The V and J genes are TRBV11-2 and TRBJ1-4, with D unclear. This CDR3 reads CASSRGLATNEKLFF. DNA of the CDR3: TGTGCCAGCAGCCGAGGACTGGCAACTAATGAAAAACTGTTTTTT.